This TCR beta chain originates from a study of technical replicates of blood from four donors. The ends lost 3 bases at V and 1 base at J; junction bases unmatched: 9. The CDR3 has 17 residues. CDR1 and CDR2 from the germline V gene are SGHVS and FQNEAQ. Generated by immunoSEQ multiplex PCR, the TCRdb table keeps only in-frame clones and is missing some. Found here are about 83,000 clones, around 94% of them singletons; the top ten hold 0.25%. Sequenced sample: T cells isolated from PBMCs. The rearrangement links TRBV7-8 to TRBJ2-7; 10 bases agree with TRBD2. This clonotype was obtained from a human donor in good health. CDR3 loop: CASSLSFASGSSYEQYF. CDR3 DNA sequence: TGTGCCAGCAGCTTGTCGTTCGCTAGCGGGAGTTCCTACGAGCAGTACTTC.